The 22 T cell receptor beta chains listed next were all sequenced from one sample in a study. Via MiXCR, TCRdb re-called the 5' RACE reads, giving one row per CDR3 protein. The table lists about 40,000 distinct CDR3 sequences, approximately 17% of them singletons. Sequencing was carried out using naive CD4+ T cells sorted from a lymph node. As for subset: naive CD4+ T cells, CD4+CD45RA+CD25-. These receptors originate from a female donor with breast cancer.

The V call is TRBV10-3, the J call TRBJ1-2; no definite D call. The germline CDR1 and CDR2 sequences are ENHRY and SYGVKD. The CDR3 consists of 17 residues. Trimming pared 0 bases from V and 1 base from J, leaving 15 bases between. CDR3 in amino acids: CAISESGSASNNYGYTF. CDR3 coding DNA: TGTGCCATCAGTGAGTCAGGCAGCGCATCCAATAACTATGGCTACACCTTC.

V and J are TRBV10-2 and TRBJ1-6; TRBD1 aligns across 7 bases. This CDR3 contains 14 residues. With V trimmed by 6 bases and J by 8 bases, 7 bases remained unmatched. Germline loops: CDR1 WSHSY, CDR2 SAAADI. In DNA, the CDR3 is TGCGCCAGCAGACCGGGACAGCACGATTCACCCCTCCACTTT. Translating gives CASRPGQHDSPLHF.

This chain uses TRBV6-6 with TRBJ1-2; D call uncertain. Looked up from germline, CDR1 is MNHNY and CDR2 is SVGAGI (reference sequence). CDR3 length: 13 residues. V was trimmed by 5 bases and J by 6 bases, leaving 13 bases between them. CDR3 residues: CASSPTPKDGYTF. DNA of the CDR3: TGTGCCAGCAGTCCTACCCCTAAGGATGGCTACACCTTC.

The rearrangement uses TRBV6-2 or TRBV6-3 and TRBJ2-1, with a possible D match to TRBD2 (6 bases). The V gene's germline CDR1 is MNHEY and CDR2 SVGEGT. V was clipped by 2 bases and J by 5 bases, with 25 bases between them. There are 19 residues in the CDR3. The CDR3: CASSYRRVLPKPKDNEQFF. The DNA for the CDR3 is TGTGCCAGCAGTTACCGGAGGGTTCTCCCTAAACCCAAAGACAATGAGCAGTTCTTC.

This clonotype has only a few counts. The chain uses TRBV9 and TRBJ2-1, with D tentatively TRBD2 (7 bases). The CDR3 is 18 amino acids. CDR1 is SGDLS and CDR2 is YYNGEE in the germline V gene. V was clipped by 7 bases and J by 1 base, with 24 bases between them. The CDR3 is CASAGTAWGGLSYNEQFF. CDR3 in DNA: TGTGCCAGCGCCGGTACAGCCTGGGGGGGCCTATCCTACAATGAGCAGTTCTTC.

This clonotype appeared a few times. Since the CDR3 does not end with the conserved phenylalanine or tryptophan, this likely comes from a read error. The chain recombines TRBV7-9 with TRBJ1-2, with D uncertain. This CDR3 has 14 residues. V lost 1 base, J lost 4 bases, and 10 bases lay in between. CDR1 and CDR2 (germline): SEHNR, FQNEAQ (reference sequence). The CDR3 loop is CASSLDTGSYGYTS. The CDR3 DNA is TGTGCCAGCAGCTTAGATACGGGCAGCTATGGCTACACCTCC.

This clonotype was observed a few times. The rearrangement joins TRBV4-3 to TRBJ2-2; D is undetermined. Germline loops: CDR1 LGHNA, CDR2 YSLEER. CDR3 length: 15 amino acids. The V and J ends lost 0 bases and 8 bases respectively, with 13 bases between them. CDR3 sequence (DNA): TGCGCCAGCAGCCAAGATAGGCCCCCCACTGGGGAGCTGTTTTTT. Protein sequence: CASSQDRPPTGELFF.

This clonotype was seen ten or more times. This chain uses TRBV5-1 with TRBJ1-2; a weak D match, TRBD1 (5 bases). V lost 2 bases and J lost 8, with 19 bases in between. Germline CDR1 reads SGHRS; CDR2 reads YFSETQ. The CDR3 has 15 amino acids. CDR3 coding DNA: TGCGCCAGCAGCTTTACTATTGGGACTGTTGCGGGCTACACCTTC. Amino acid sequence: CASSFTIGTVAGYTF.

This clonotype turned up a few times. The V gene is TRBV7-9, the J gene TRBJ2-1; a possible D gene is TRBD2 (6 bases). This CDR3 has 14 residues. With 4 bases removed from V and 7 bases from J, the gap between germline ends came to 14 bases. The V gene's germline CDR1 is SEHNR and CDR2 FQNEAQ (reference sequence). The CDR3 loop is CASSSRPRGNEQFF. The CDR3 nucleotides are TGTGCCAGCAGCTCCCGACCCCGGGGGAATGAGCAGTTCTTC.

This clonotype was counted many times. The V call is TRBV7-6, the J call TRBJ2-7; D tentatively reads TRBD1 or TRBD2 (5 bases each). V dropped 5 bases and J dropped 6 bases, with 11 bases sitting between them. Looked up from germline, CDR1 is SGHVS and CDR2 is FNYEAQ. The CDR3 is made up of 12 amino acids. CDR3 DNA: TGTGCCAGCAGCCAGACGGGGCGCGAGCAGTACTTC. Protein product: CASSQTGREQYF. The variable domain in full, completed from reference TRBV7-6 and TRBJ2-7, reads GAGVSQSPRYKVTKRGQDVALRCDPISGHVSLYWYRQALGQGPEFLTYFNYEAQQDKSGLPNDRFSAERPEGSISTLTIQRTEQRDSAMYRCASSQTGREQYFGPGTRLTVT.

There are a few counts of this clonotype. V and J are TRBV5-1 and TRBJ2-1; 10 positions agree with TRBD1. V was clipped by 7 bases and J by 9 bases; unmatched bases: 10. Germline CDR1 and CDR2: SGHRS and YFSETQ. The length of the CDR3 is 14 residues. The DNA for the CDR3 is TGCGCCAGCGGCGGACAGGGGGGCCTCAGTGAGCAGTTCTTC. This gives the protein CASGGQGGLSEQFF. The full variable domain, its missing parts supplied by reference TRBV5-1 and TRBJ2-1, is KAGVTQTPRYLIKTRGQQVTLSCSPISGHRSVSWYQQTPGQGLQFLFEYFSETQRNKGNFPGRFSGRQFSNSRSEMNVSTLELGDSALYLCASGGQGGLSEQFFGPGTRLTVL.

The chain uses TRBV28 and TRBJ2-1; 7 bases fit TRBD2. The CDR3 runs 12 residues. Looked up from germline, CDR1 is MDHEN and CDR2 is SYDVKM. V was pared by 6 bases and J by 7 bases, with 3 bases of the junction left unmatched. CDR3 sequence: CASSLAVNEQFF. The CDR3 DNA reads TGTGCCAGCAGCCTAGCGGTTAATGAGCAGTTCTTC.

In its sample, this clonotype was seen many times. The CDR3 loop reads CASSVAGLQGNTIYF. CDR3 bases: TGTGCCAGCAGCGTAGCGGGATTACAGGGAAACACCATATATTTT. The chain carries TRBV9 and TRBJ1-3; unclear D gene. Trimming stripped 0 bases from V and 4 bases from J, with 11 bases between. This CDR3 spans 15 amino acids. CDR1 is SGDLS and CDR2 is YYNGEE in the germline V gene.

In its sample, this clonotype was seen many times. This chain uses TRBV10-3 with TRBJ2-1; D remains ambiguous. Germline lookup yields CDR1 ENHRY and CDR2 SYGVKD. CDR3 length: 13 amino acids. Trimming pared 1 base from V and 9 bases from J, leaving 10 bases between. The chain's CDR3 is CAISEFPRSEQFF. The CDR3 DNA is TGTGCCATCAGTGAGTTTCCCCGTTCTGAGCAGTTCTTC.

This chain connects TRBV5-1 to TRBJ1-1; D gene ambiguous. The CDR3 covers 13 residues. Deletions cut 0 bases from V and 4 bases from J, with 7 bases between. Germline values: CDR1 SGHRS, CDR2 YFSETQ. The CDR3 sequence: CASSLGTGTEAFF. Written as DNA, the CDR3 is TGCGCCAGCAGCTTGGGTACGGGCACTGAAGCTTTCTTT.

At least ten counts were recorded for this clonotype. This CDR3 reads CASSRNRDGSYGYTF. The CDR3 DNA follows: TGCGCCAGCAGCCGGAATCGAGATGGGAGCTATGGCTACACCTTC. The V gene is TRBV5-1, the J gene TRBJ1-2, with no clear D. CDR1 and CDR2 (germline): SGHRS, YFSETQ. The CDR3 loop spans 15 amino acids. The ends were cut back, 4 bases at V and 4 bases at J, with 17 bases in the middle.

Regarding this clonotype: One junction end does not reproduce the germline sequence, and a read error may be involved. V usage is TRBV13 and J usage is TRBJ1-1; a possible D gene is TRBD1 (5 bases). Per the germline V gene, CDR1 is PRHDT and CDR2 is FYEKMQ (reference sequence). The CDR3 has 14 amino acids. The CDR3 coding sequence is TGTTCCAGCAGCTTAAGGACACCCGAGACTGAAACTTTCTTT. Protein product: CSSSLRTPETETFF.

This clonotype has just a few counts. Lacking the conserved final phenylalanine or tryptophan, this CDR3 likely reflects a read error. This chain joins TRBV7-8 and TRBJ1-1, with unresolved D. The germline CDR1 and CDR2 sequences are SGHVS and FQNEAQ. The V end was cut by 1 base, the J end by 1 base, with 16 bases between. This CDR3 is 17 amino acids long. The CDR3 region is CASSLVPLRGWNTEAFL. CDR3 nucleotide sequence: TGTGCCAGCAGCTTAGTCCCGTTGCGGGGATGGAACACTGAAGCTTTCTTG.

This clonotype was counted a few times. The chain is built from TRBV11-3 and TRBJ2-7; the match to TRBD1 covers 9 bases. This CDR3 has 18 amino acids. The germline CDR1 and CDR2 sequences are SGHNT and YENEEA. With V trimmed by 2 bases and J by 3 bases, 14 bases remained unmatched. The DNA of the CDR3 is TGTGCCAGCAGCTTACTTAGTGGTACAGGGGGCAGGAGCTACGAGCAGTACTTC. This translates into CASSLLSGTGGRSYEQYF.

This clonotype was detected once. It may be a read error: a sequence one base away is much more abundant. Because the CDR3 is missing its conserved closing phenylalanine or tryptophan, this is likely a read error. The chain is built from TRBV28 and TRBJ2-7; TRBD1 matches 11 bases. The germline gives CDR1 MDHEN, CDR2 SYDVKM. The CDR3 contains 15 residues. V was pared by 5 bases and J by 2 bases, with 5 bases of the junction left unmatched. The CDR3 reads CASSDPGQGAYEQYL. For the CDR3, the DNA is TGTGCCAGCAGTGATCCGGGACAGGGGGCCTACGAGCAGTACCTC.

The CDR3 nucleotides are TGTGCCAGCATTCAATTCGAAGGGCGCATGAACACTGAAGCTTTCTTT. Translating gives CASIQFEGRMNTEAFF. The chain recombines TRBV7-9 with TRBJ1-1, with unresolved D. Per germline, CDR1 SEHNR and CDR2 FQNEAQ (reference sequence). Trimming shortened V by 7 bases and J by 0 bases, and 18 bases separated the two germline ends. The CDR3 has 16 residues.

This rearrangement joins TRBV25-1 to TRBJ2-3; D possibly matches TRBD1 or TRBD2 (6 bases each). V was pared by 5 bases and J by 2 bases, with 17 bases between. Germline CDR1 MGHDK, CDR2 SYGVNS. The CDR3 is 16 residues long. The DNA of the CDR3 is TGTGCCAGCAGTCAGATGTTAGGGGGGTTCACAGATACGCAGTATTTT. This sequence encodes CASSQMLGGFTDTQYF.